A single sample is the source of the 29 T cell receptor beta chains below, sequenced in a study of blood T cell repertoires in COVID-19 (dated by TCRdb to about 2020). Library method: the immunoSEQ multiplex PCR assay. What TCRdb holds here is the immuneACCESS table cut down to in-frame rearrangements. Part of the clones is not present; checked against another copy, under half of the missing clones reflect an unresolved V gene, and the others are unexplained. Present in this sample are about 67,000 clones, more than 70% of which were seen just once. In total, the top ten clones hold approximately 6% of the sample. Sequencing was done on a sample of peripheral blood. The receptors here all came from an older woman with acute or convalescent COVID-19.

The V call is TRBV12-3 or TRBV12-4, the J call TRBJ1-2; TRBD1 is a possible D gene (5 bases). There are 13 residues in the CDR3. Trimming shortened V by 1 base and J by 6 bases, and 9 bases separated the two germline ends. CDR3 sequence reads: CASSLVGGDGYTF. In DNA form, the CDR3 reads TGTGCCAGCAGTTTAGTTGGGGGGGATGGCTACACCTTC.

The V call is TRBV14, the J call TRBJ1-5; D gene uncertain. CDR1 SGHDN and CDR2 FVKESK come from the germline V gene. V was pared by 2 bases and J by 3 bases, with 5 bases between. The CDR3 is 13 residues long. The CDR3 nucleotides are TGTGCCAGCAGCCAATCGTACAATCAGCCCCAGCATTTT. Translation: CASSQSYNQPQHF.

The chain recombines TRBV28 with TRBJ2-5, with a weak D call TRBD2 (5 bases). Trimming removed 6 bases at V and 5 bases at J, with 16 bases between. CDR1 and CDR2 from the germline V gene are MDHEN and SYDVKM. The CDR3 runs 14 residues. CDR3 protein: CASSPGGARETQYF. CDR3 nucleotides: TGTGCCAGCAGCCCCGGAGGAGCCCGGGAGACCCAGTACTTC.

The chain employs TRBV7-6 and TRBJ2-7; 9 bases line up with TRBD1. The V gene end was trimmed by 3 bases and the J gene end by 5 bases; junction bases not matched to a gene: 5. CDR1 is SGHVS and CDR2 is FNYEAQ in the germline V gene. CDR3 length: 14 amino acids. The CDR3 spells CASSFWGQGNEQYF. The CDR3 nucleotides are TGTGCCAGCAGCTTTTGGGGACAGGGAAACGAGCAGTACTTC.

The chain carries TRBV2 and TRBJ1-4, with D possibly TRBD1 on 5 matching bases. The CDR3 loop spans 13 amino acids. Trimming cost V 7 bases and J 8 bases, with 14 bases left between them. Germline loops: CDR1 SNHLY, CDR2 FYNNEI. CDR3 residues: CASNGGVNEKLFF. CDR3 DNA sequence: TGTGCCAGCAATGGAGGGGTAAACGAAAAACTGTTTTTT.

The chain recombines TRBV7-9 with TRBJ2-2; the D is unclear. Germline CDR1 is SEHNR and CDR2 is FQNEAQ (reference sequence). Between the trimmed V and J ends, which lost 4 bases and 3 bases, there was a span of 9 bases. The CDR3 totals 14 residues. This chain's CDR3 is CASSSYSYTGELFF. CDR3 DNA sequence: TGTGCCAGCAGCTCGTACAGCTACACCGGGGAGCTGTTTTTT.

The chain links TRBV5-8 to TRBJ1-4; maybe TRBD1 (5 bases). V was clipped by 3 bases and J by 2 bases, with 14 bases between them. Germline CDR1 and CDR2: SGHTS and YDEGEE. This CDR3 contains 16 residues. CDR3 coding DNA: TGTGCCAGCAGCTCAGGGCGTCTCGTGACTAATGAAAAACTGTTTTTT. Amino acid sequence: CASSSGRLVTNEKLFF.

The CDR3 region is CASSFRSRGTEAFF. The CDR3 nucleotides are TGTGCCAGCAGTTTCCGAAGCAGGGGCACTGAAGCTTTCTTT. The rearrangement uses TRBV28 and TRBJ1-1, with D possibly TRBD1 on 6 matching bases. V was trimmed by 3 bases and J by 4 bases, leaving 12 bases between them. The CDR3 spans 14 residues. Germline V CDR1 and CDR2: MDHEN, SYDVKM.

J is TRBJ2-5 and V is TRBV18; tentatively, D is TRBD1 (6 bases). The CDR3 is 14 amino acids. Trimming removed 1 base at V and 4 bases at J, with 10 bases between. CDR1 and CDR2 (germline): KGHSH, LQKENI. This CDR3 is CASSPRGLGETQYF. For the CDR3, the DNA is TGTGCCAGCTCACCACGGGGGCTGGGAGAGACCCAGTACTTC.

To note about this clone: Other DNA sequences in this specimen translate into the identical CDR3. This chain connects TRBV5-1 to TRBJ1-1; D remains unclear. Between the trimmed V and J ends, which lost 0 bases and 0 bases, there was a span of 6 bases. The CDR3 consists of 14 residues. Germline assignment: CDR1 SGHRS and CDR2 YFSETQ. CDR3 sequence reads: CASSLATVNTEAFF. The DNA of the CDR3 is TGCGCCAGCAGCTTGGCCACGGTGAACACTGAAGCTTTCTTT.

This clone has more than one count but fewer than ten. J is TRBJ1-2 and V is TRBV14; 8 nucleotides match TRBD1. This CDR3 contains 14 residues. The germline gives CDR1 SGHDN, CDR2 FVKESK. J lost 5 bases, V lost 4 bases, and 6 bases had no gene match. For the CDR3, the DNA is TGTGCCAGCAGCCGGTTGGACAGGGAATATGGCTACACCTTC. It yields the protein CASSRLDREYGYTF. Full variable domain (remainder filled in from reference TRBV14 and TRBJ1-2): EAGVTQFPSHSVIEKGQTVTLRCDPISGHDNLYWYRRVMGKEIKFLLHFVKESKQDESGMPNNRFLAERTGGTYSTLKVQPAELEDSGVYFCASSRLDREYGYTFGSGTRLTVV.

For the CDR3, the DNA is TGTGCCAGCAGTCTGGGACAGGGAACAGATACGCAGTATTTT. It encodes CASSLGQGTDTQYF. The chain couples TRBV11-3 to TRBJ2-3, with TRBD1 matching 9 bases. Germline V gene lookup returns CDR1 SGHNT and CDR2 YENEEA. CDR3 length equals 14 residues. V gave up 6 bases and J gave up 3 bases; unmatched junction bases: 4.

The chain links TRBV9 to TRBJ2-1; TRBD2 agrees at 16 bases. The V gene end was trimmed by 0 bases and the J gene end by 7 bases; junction bases not matched to a gene: 10. Germline CDR1 SGDLS, CDR2 YYNGEE. The CDR3 is 19 amino acids. CDR3 DNA sequence: TGTGCCAGCAGCGTAGGGGCCGGGACTAGCGGGGGGGCAGGAAATGAGCAGTTCTTC. It yields the protein CASSVGAGTSGGAGNEQFF.

The chain couples TRBV3-1 (or the pseudogene TRBV3-2) to TRBJ2-2, with 11 nucleotides matching TRBD2. V lost 3 bases to trimming and J lost 4 bases; unmatched junction nucleotides: 4. The CDR3 loop spans 16 amino acids. Germline values: CDR1 LGHDT, CDR2 YNNKEL (reference sequence). As DNA, the CDR3 is TGTGCCAGCAGCCAGCTAGCGGGGGGACCCACCGGGGAGCTGTTTTTT. It codes for CASSQLAGGPTGELFF.

This chain uses TRBV7-2 with TRBJ2-3; D might be TRBD1 (6 bases). The germline V and J ends were trimmed by 5 bases and 3 bases, with 12 bases remaining between them. The V gene's germline CDR1 is SGHTA and CDR2 FQGNSA. The CDR3 consists of 14 residues. The CDR3 nucleotides read TGTGCCAGCAGCCAGGGACAAATAACAGATACGCAGTATTTT. It translates to CASSQGQITDTQYF.

The chain uses TRBV19 and TRBJ1-2, with D perhaps matching TRBD1 (5 bases). Looked up from germline, CDR1 is LNHDA and CDR2 is SQIVND (reference sequence). The CDR3 totals 13 residues. The V end lost 3 bases, the J end lost 7 bases, and 12 bases lay between the germline ends. The CDR3 nucleotides read TGTGCCAGTAGTATGACGGAAGGGGCTGGCTACACCTTC. Protein product: CASSMTEGAGYTF.

In DNA form, the CDR3 reads TGTGCTAGTGGTTTGGTATCGGGGGGAACAGATACGCAGTATTTT. The encoded protein is CASGLVSGGTDTQYF. The V call is TRBV12-5, the J call TRBJ2-3, with 7 nucleotides matching TRBD2. CDR3 length: 15 amino acids. V gave up 0 bases and J gave up 3 bases; unmatched junction bases: 3. From germline, CDR1 is LGHNT and CDR2 FRNRAP.

The rearrangement uses TRBV6-1 and TRBJ2-2, with 7 bases lining up with TRBD2. Per the germline V gene, CDR1 is MNHNS and CDR2 is SASEGT. J lost 7 bases, V lost 3 bases, and 5 bases had no gene match. The CDR3 is 14 residues long. CDR3 region: CASSEGRGIGELFF. CDR3 in DNA: TGTGCCAGCAGTGAGGGGCGGGGGATCGGGGAGCTGTTTTTT.

The chain recombines TRBV28 with TRBJ1-6; no firm D call. This CDR3 comprises 13 residues. Trimming stripped 6 bases from V and 11 bases from J, with 14 bases between. Germline CDR1 MDHEN, CDR2 SYDVKM. The CDR3 nucleotides read TGTGCCAGCAGCCCCTATAACCAACCACCCCTCCACTTT. This translates into CASSPYNQPPLHF.

The chain links TRBV5-6 to TRBJ1-2; 7 bases fit TRBD1. This CDR3 region has 13 residues. The V and J ends lost 1 base and 4 bases, in that order; junction bases with no gene match: 1. Germline CDR1 is SGHDT and CDR2 is YYEEEE. The DNA for the CDR3 is TGTGCCAGCAGCTTGCGGACAGGCTATGGCTACACCTTC. Translation: CASSLRTGYGYTF. Full variable domain (rest looked up from reference TRBV5-6 and TRBJ1-2): DAGVTQSPTHLIKTRGQQVTLRCSPKSGHDTVSWYQQALGQGPQFIFQYYEEEERQRGNFPDRFSGHQFPNYSSELNVNALLLGDSALYLCASSLRTGYGYTFGSGTRLTVV.

The sample holds many counts of this clone. V usage is TRBV27 and J usage is TRBJ1-5; 8 bases match TRBD1. The CDR3 consists of 15 residues. Trimming cost V 2 bases and J 7 bases; bases outside gene matches: 7. Germline assignment: CDR1 MNHEY and CDR2 SMNVEV (reference sequence). DNA of the CDR3: TGTGCCAGCAGTTTAGGGCAGGGGGCATGGCAGCCCCAGCATTTT. Translating it yields CASSLGQGAWQPQHF.

This chain uses TRBV28 with TRBJ1-6; 7 nucleotides agree with TRBD1. The CDR3 extends over 13 amino acids. Germline trimming cut 7 bases from V and 7 bases from J; bases unmatched to any gene: 4. CDR1 is MDHEN, CDR2 SYDVKM, per germline. The CDR3 region is CASKLQGNSPLHF. Here the CDR3 DNA reads TGTGCCAGCAAGCTACAGGGGAATTCACCCCTCCACTTT.

The J gene is TRBJ2-7, the V gene TRBV6-5, with TRBD2 identical over 7 bases. The CDR3 extends over 14 amino acids. Per the germline V gene, CDR1 is MNHEY and CDR2 is SVGAGI. J gave up 2 bases and V 2 bases, and 3 bases lay outside the gene matches. CDR3 sequence reads: CASSYVAGTYEQYF. The CDR3 DNA reads TGTGCCAGCAGTTACGTAGCGGGTACCTACGAGCAGTACTTC.

The chain links TRBV9 to TRBJ2-3; a possible D gene is TRBD2 (6 bases). This CDR3 comprises 15 residues. The ends were cut back, 3 bases at V and 8 bases at J, with 19 bases in the middle. Germline values: CDR1 SGDLS, CDR2 YYNGEE. The CDR3: CASSADRGTSGTQYF. In DNA, the CDR3 is TGTGCCAGCAGCGCCGATCGGGGGACGTCGGGTACGCAGTATTTT.

This sequence joins TRBV24-1 and TRBJ2-3; TRBD1 aligns across 7 bases. The CDR3 is made up of 12 amino acids. Trimming took 0 bases from V and 10 from J; bases not matched to a gene: 0. Germline V gene lookup returns CDR1 KGHDR and CDR2 SFDVKD. CDR3 nucleotide sequence: TGTGCCACCAGTGATTTGGGGACAGCGCAGTATTTT. Protein product: CATSDLGTAQYF.

The chain has TRBV7-9 and TRBJ2-7; 8 bases are shared with TRBD1. The germline V gene has CDR1 SEHNR and CDR2 FQNEAQ (reference sequence). This CDR3 region has 13 residues. The V gene end was trimmed by 5 bases and the J gene end by 9 bases; junction bases not matched to a gene: 9. The CDR3 sequence is CASSPPDREVQYF. The CDR3 DNA is TGTGCCAGCAGCCCACCGGACAGGGAAGTGCAGTACTTC.

The V and J genes are TRBV29-1 and TRBJ1-5; D is possibly TRBD1 (6 bases). Germline V lookup: CDR1 SQVTM, CDR2 ANQGSEA. V gave up 6 bases and J gave up 6 bases, with 15 bases separating them. This CDR3 region has 13 residues. CDR3 nucleotide sequence: TGCAGCGTGCTCCCAGGGGTAGGTCAGCCCCAGCATTTT. Its translation is CSVLPGVGQPQHF.

V usage is TRBV27 and J usage is TRBJ2-1, with a tentative D call TRBD2 (5 bases). With 7 bases removed from V and 9 bases from J, the gap between germline ends came to 16 bases. The CDR3 covers 13 residues. CDR1 and CDR2 from the germline V gene are MNHEY and SMNVEV (reference sequence). CDR3 coding DNA: TGTGCCAGCAAACGGGGTTTTTACGGTGAGCAGTTCTTC. Residues: CASKRGFYGEQFF.

The gene calls are TRBV19 and TRBJ1-1; tentative D call: TRBD1 (6 bases). Germline CDR1 reads LNHDA; CDR2 reads SQIVND (reference sequence). Trimming removed 4 bases at V and 4 bases at J, with 13 bases between. This CDR3 is 14 amino acids long. The CDR3 loop reads CASSKVGGTTEAFF. DNA of the CDR3: TGTGCCAGTAGTAAAGTAGGGGGTACCACTGAAGCTTTCTTT.